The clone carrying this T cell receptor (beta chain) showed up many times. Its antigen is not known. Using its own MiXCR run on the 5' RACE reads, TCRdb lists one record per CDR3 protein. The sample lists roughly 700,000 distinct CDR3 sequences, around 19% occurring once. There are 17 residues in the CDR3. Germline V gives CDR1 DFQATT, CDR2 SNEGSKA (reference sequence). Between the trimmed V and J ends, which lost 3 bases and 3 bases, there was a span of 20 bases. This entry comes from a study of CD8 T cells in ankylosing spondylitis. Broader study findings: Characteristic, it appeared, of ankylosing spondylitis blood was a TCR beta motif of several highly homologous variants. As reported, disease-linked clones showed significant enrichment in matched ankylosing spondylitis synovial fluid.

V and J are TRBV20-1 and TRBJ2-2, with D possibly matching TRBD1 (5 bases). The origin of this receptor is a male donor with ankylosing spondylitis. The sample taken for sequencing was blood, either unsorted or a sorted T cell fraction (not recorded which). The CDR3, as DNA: TGCAGTGCTAGGGCTGGCAGGGTGAACTCCTACACCGGGGAGCTGTTTTTT. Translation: CSARAGRVNSYTGELFF.